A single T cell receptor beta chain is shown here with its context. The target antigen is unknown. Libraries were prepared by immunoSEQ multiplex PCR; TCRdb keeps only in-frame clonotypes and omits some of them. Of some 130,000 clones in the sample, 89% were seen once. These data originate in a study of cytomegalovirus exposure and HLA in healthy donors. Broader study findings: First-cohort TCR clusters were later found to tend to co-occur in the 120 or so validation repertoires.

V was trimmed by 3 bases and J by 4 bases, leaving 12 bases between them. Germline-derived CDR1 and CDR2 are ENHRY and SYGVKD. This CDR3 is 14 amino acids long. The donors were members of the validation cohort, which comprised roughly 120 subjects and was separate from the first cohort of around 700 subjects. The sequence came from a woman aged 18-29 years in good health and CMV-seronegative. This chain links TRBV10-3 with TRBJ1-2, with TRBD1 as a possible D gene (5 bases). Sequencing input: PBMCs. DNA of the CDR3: TGTGCCATCAGTGATTACGGGGGAGGCTATGGCTACACCTTC. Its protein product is CAISDYGGGYGYTF.